The next 22 T cell receptor beta chains were all read from a single sample in a study of shared clonotypes between healthy human individuals. CD45RO-negative CD8 cells positively selected for CCR7 made up the naive population, which excluded terminally differentiated effector memory CD45RA+ cells. Assay used: immunoSEQ multiplex PCR; TCRdb lists only in-frame clones, some missing. The data hold about 580,000 clones, with nearly 98% observed a single time. The sample comprised naive CD8+ T cells sorted from blood. Receptors were obtained from a man under 40 in good health.

The J gene is TRBJ2-7, the V gene TRBV7-9; 8 bases are shared with TRBD1. Germline V CDR1 and CDR2: SEHNR, FQNEAQ (reference sequence). V was pared by 5 bases and J by 3 bases, with 12 bases of the junction left unmatched. This CDR3 comprises 16 residues. CDR3 sequence (DNA): TGTGCCAGCAGCCAAACCAGGACAGGGAATAACTACGAGCAGTACTTC. Translation gives CASSQTRTGNNYEQYF.

The J gene is TRBJ2-2, the V gene TRBV7-2; 8 bases are a match to TRBD2. The J segment lost 4 bases and the V segment lost 2 bases, leaving 9 bases of the junction unmatched. The CDR3 runs to 17 residues. Germline V CDR1 and CDR2: SGHTA, FQGNSA. CDR3 in amino acids: CASSLSRLALITGELFF. Written as DNA, the CDR3 is TGTGCCAGCAGCTTAAGTCGACTAGCGCTAATCACCGGGGAGCTGTTTTTT.

This clone was observed a single time. V and J are TRBV5-1 and TRBJ2-7; no definite D call. The CDR3 consists of 13 residues. The germline CDR1 and CDR2 sequences are SGHRS and YFSETQ. V was trimmed by 4 bases and J by 5 bases, leaving 13 bases between them. As DNA, the CDR3 is TGCGCCAGCAGCGTACCCCCGCGGAACGAGCAGTACTTC. Its translation is CASSVPPRNEQYF.

The chain recombines TRBV7-2 with TRBJ2-5; D is ambiguous. This CDR3 has 15 amino acids. CDR1 SGHTA and CDR2 FQGNSA come from the germline V gene. V lost 4 bases and J 0 bases, leaving 12 bases between the germline ends. CDR3 DNA: TGTGCCAGCAGCTCCTCTCGTCTGTACCAAGAGACCCAGTACTTC. Protein sequence: CASSSSRLYQETQYF.

This chain joins TRBV28 and TRBJ2-5, with D hard to call. Looked up from germline, CDR1 is MDHEN and CDR2 is SYDVKM. V lost 1 base to trimming and J lost 5 bases, with 14 bases between them. This CDR3 is built from 15 residues. In DNA, the CDR3 is TGTGCCAGCAGTTTATTGGTAACCCCCGGGGAGACCCAGTACTTC. Its protein product is CASSLLVTPGETQYF.

V gene TRBV27 combines with J gene TRBJ2-1, with 9 bases identical to TRBD1. With V trimmed by 5 bases and J by 3 bases, 2 bases remained unmatched. CDR3 length equals 14 residues. Germline CDR1 MNHEY, CDR2 SMNVEV (reference sequence). The CDR3 DNA reads as TGTGCCAGCAGTACGGGACAGGGCTACAATGAGCAGTTCTTC. Protein product: CASSTGQGYNEQFF.

The chain links TRBV29-1 to TRBJ2-3; D is perhaps TRBD2 (5 bases). The CDR3 sequence is 12 residues long. Between the trimmed V and J ends, which lost 1 base and 10 bases, there was a span of 12 bases. Per the germline V gene, CDR1 is SQVTM and CDR2 is ANQGSEA. CDR3 amino acids: CSVEGPRRSQYF. In DNA form, the CDR3 reads TGCAGCGTTGAAGGCCCCAGGAGGTCGCAGTATTTT.

The chain uses TRBV7-6 and TRBJ2-5, with D perhaps matching TRBD1 or TRBD2 (6 bases each). Germline V gives CDR1 SGHVS, CDR2 FNYEAQ. The V end lost 1 base, the J end lost 4 bases, and 13 bases lay between the germline ends. CDR3 length: 15 amino acids. CDR3 amino acids: CASSLVWGRGETQYF. The DNA for the CDR3 is TGTGCCAGCAGCTTAGTATGGGGGCGGGGAGAGACCCAGTACTTC.

This clone occurred a few times. The chain uses TRBV5-1 and TRBJ2-7; maybe TRBD1 (6 bases). From germline, CDR1 is SGHRS and CDR2 YFSETQ. V lost 5 bases and J 5 bases, leaving 20 bases between the germline ends. The CDR3 totals 15 residues. This chain's CDR3 is CASSSGTPSLDEQYF. The CDR3 region has the DNA TGCGCCAGCAGTTCCGGGACACCATCCTTGGACGAGCAGTACTTC.

The CDR3 DNA sequence: TGCAGCGTCGATTCACCCCAGGGGGCTAATGAAGCTTTCTTT. It codes for CSVDSPQGANEAFF. This chain connects TRBV29-1 to TRBJ1-1; 8 bases align to TRBD1. V was pared by 6 bases and J by 7 bases, with 13 bases of the junction left unmatched. The CDR3 is 14 amino acids. The V gene's germline CDR1 is SQVTM and CDR2 ANQGSEA.

The V gene is TRBV18, the J gene TRBJ1-2; the D gene is possibly TRBD1 (5 bases). The CDR3 has 15 amino acids. Germline V gene lookup returns CDR1 KGHSH and CDR2 LQKENI. Trimming removed 4 bases from V and 8 bases from J, with 20 bases in between. CDR3 loop: CASSHPGSSPEGYTF. CDR3 in DNA: TGTGCCAGCTCACATCCAGGGTCTTCGCCCGAGGGCTACACCTTC.

This rearrangement joins TRBV11-1 to TRBJ2-7; D assignment may be TRBD1 or TRBD2 (5 bases each). CDR3 size: 13 residues. Deletions cut 8 bases from V and 7 bases from J, with 18 bases between. Germline CDR1 SGHAT, CDR2 FQDESV (reference sequence). The CDR3 region has the DNA TGTGCCAGCCAGTCCAGGGCCGAGGGGGAGCAGTACTTC. Protein sequence: CASQSRAEGEQYF.

This clone has a single count. The chain employs TRBV6-5 and TRBJ2-3; TRBD2 might be the D (5 bases). The germline V gene has CDR1 MNHEY and CDR2 SVGAGI. CDR3 length: 16 residues. Trimming left V 0 bases short and J 3 bases short, with 13 bases between. CDR3 coding DNA: TGTGCCAGCAGTTACTCGAATTTGGGCGGGACAGATACGCAGTATTTT. Its protein is CASSYSNLGGTDTQYF.

V usage is TRBV9 and J usage is TRBJ2-1, with 8 bases matching TRBD2. Germline trimming cut 4 bases from V and 4 bases from J; bases unmatched to any gene: 7. The CDR3 spans 15 residues. Germline V CDR1 and CDR2: SGDLS, YYNGEE. DNA of the CDR3: TGTGCCAGCAGCCAGGAAGCGGGAGCGTACAATGAGCAGTTCTTC. This gives the protein CASSQEAGAYNEQFF.

With regard to this clone: The sample has other DNA sequences that encode this CDR3 too. This chain joins TRBV7-9 and TRBJ2-7; the D is unclear. V dropped 2 bases and J dropped 6 bases, with 5 bases sitting between them. CDR3 size: 11 residues. CDR1 SEHNR and CDR2 FQNEAQ come from the germline V gene (reference sequence). The CDR3 loop reads CASSLSGEQYF. CDR3 in DNA: TGTGCCAGCAGCTTATCTGGCGAGCAGTACTTC.

This clone was recorded only once. V usage is TRBV28 and J usage is TRBJ2-1; 13 positions match TRBD2. Germline trimming cut 2 bases from V and 5 bases from J; bases unmatched to any gene: 12. Germline V gives CDR1 MDHEN, CDR2 SYDVKM. This CDR3 region has 19 residues. The CDR3 protein is CASSLGLAGDIGFNNEQFF. CDR3 sequence (DNA): TGTGCCAGCAGTTTAGGACTAGCGGGAGATATTGGTTTTAACAATGAGCAGTTCTTC.

This clone was picked up one time. The genes are TRBV5-4 and TRBJ2-7, with TRBD2 matching 9 bases. The CDR3 covers 16 residues. Germline V CDR1 and CDR2: SGHNT, YYREEE (reference sequence). V lost 0 bases and J lost 6; bases outside the gene matches: 10. The CDR3 bases are TGTGCCAGCAGCTTGGTTGGGCTAGCGGGGCTTTCCGAGCAGTACTTC. Translated: CASSLVGLAGLSEQYF.

The chain combines TRBV15 with TRBJ2-7, with D possibly matching TRBD2 (5 bases). Germline V gene data show CDR1 as LNHNV and CDR2 as YYDKDF (reference sequence). V lost 8 bases, J lost 3 bases, and 17 bases lay in between. This CDR3 has 14 amino acids. The CDR3 spells CATGKLGSDYEQYF. CDR3 DNA sequence: TGTGCCACCGGCAAGTTAGGGAGCGACTACGAGCAGTACTTC. The full variable domain, completed using reference TRBV15 and TRBJ2-7, is DAMVIQNPRYQVTQFGKPVTLSCSQTLNHNVMYWYQQKSSQAPKLLFHYYDKDFNNEADTPDNFQSRRPNTSFCFLDIRSPGLGDTAMYLCATGKLGSDYEQYFGPGTRLTVT.

The CDR3 protein is CASSLEPGGYGYTF. The CDR3 region has the DNA TGTGCCAGCAGCCTGGAGCCGGGGGGCTATGGCTACACCTTC. The chain combines TRBV7-3 with TRBJ1-2; a weak D match, TRBD1 (5 bases). The CDR3 is made up of 14 amino acids. Germline CDR1 and CDR2: SGHTA and FQGTGA. V dropped 5 bases and J dropped 4 bases, with 14 bases sitting between them.

In its sample, this clone was seen once. J is TRBJ2-1 and V is TRBV7-8; TRBD1 matches 7 bases. Germline V gene lookup returns CDR1 SGHVS and CDR2 FQNEAQ. CDR3 size: 16 residues. The J segment lost 2 bases and the V segment lost 2 bases, leaving 6 bases of the junction unmatched. The CDR3, as DNA: TGTGCCAGCAGCTTACCGGCCGGGACAGCCTACAATGAGCAGTTCTTC. Its protein is CASSLPAGTAYNEQFF.

The chain recombines TRBV2 with TRBJ2-1; 8 positions agree with TRBD1. V was pared by 8 bases and J by 5 bases, with 11 bases of the junction left unmatched. CDR1 SNHLY and CDR2 FYNNEI come from the germline V gene. The CDR3 sequence is 15 residues long. CDR3 DNA: TGTGCCAGCGTGAGCCGGGACAGGCCCAACAATGAGCAGTTCTTC. It translates to CASVSRDRPNNEQFF.

The V call is TRBV10-3, the J call TRBJ2-7, with 9 bases fitting TRBD2. V shed 11 bases, J shed 0 bases, and the junction held 8 bases outside the gene matches. The CDR3 is 14 amino acids. Germline V gene sequence: CDR1 ENHRY, CDR2 SYGVKD. This CDR3 is CASGEAGGSYEQYF. CDR3 coding DNA: TGTGCCTCGGGGGAAGCGGGAGGCTCCTACGAGCAGTACTTC.